This TCR beta chain was captured in a study of T-cell reconstitution after alpha-beta-depleted transplantation in children. Findings and limits, study-wide: Two months or so post-transplant, alpha-beta T cells reportedly derived from several hundred expanded graft clones.

The length of the CDR3 is 18 residues. CDR1 and CDR2 from the germline V gene are MNHEY and SVGAGI. The V end lost 6 bases, the J end lost 7 bases, and 30 bases lay between the germline ends. This clonotype was detected only a few times. Its antigen remains unknown. Unique molecular identifiers featured in how the TCRbeta library was prepared. TCRdb used MiXCR to reprocess the PCR reads, holding one entry per CDR3 protein. Of a few hundred thousand distinct CDR3 sequences listed, 6.6% were seen once; the top ten hold approximately 5.7%. The chain recombines TRBV6-5 with TRBJ1-2; weak D call: TRBD1 (6 bases). The clonotype comes from a boy younger than 10 with acute lymphoblastic leukemia, due to receive a stem cell transplant. Sample: PBMCs, taken before TCRalphabeta/CD19-depleted stem cell transplant. The CDR3 DNA sequence: TGTGCCAGCAGACGAGAGACTCGAGAGGCGGGGGCTTACGGTGGCTACACCTTC. Translating gives CASRRETREAGAYGGYTF.